What follows are 18 T cell receptor beta chains derived from one specimen sequenced in a study of T cell responses to AZD1222 COVID-19 vaccine. Method: immunoSEQ multiplex PCR; TCRdb's copy keeps in-frame clones and lacks some. The sample holds about 150,000 clones, about 87% seen once. The material was peripheral blood, obtained on day 0 of AZD1222 vaccination. All receptors come from an adult in good health.

This chain joins TRBV7-2 and TRBJ2-3; D not certain. Germline CDR1 is SGHTA and CDR2 is FQGNSA. V was trimmed by 1 base and J by 8 bases, leaving 7 bases between them. This CDR3 is 12 amino acids long. In DNA, the CDR3 is TGTGCCAGCAGCTTAGGGGTTCTTACGCAGTATTTT. This sequence encodes CASSLGVLTQYF.

The chain employs TRBV5-1 and TRBJ1-1; TRBD1 agrees at 7 bases. Germline lookup yields CDR1 SGHRS and CDR2 YFSETQ. CDR3 size: 15 residues. After removal of 6 bases from V and 0 bases from J, the junction contained 8 bases not matched to a gene. CDR3 DNA: TGCGCCAGCAACGTGGGACAGCCCATGAACACTGAAGCTTTCTTT. It is translated as CASNVGQPMNTEAFF.

The chain couples TRBV18 to TRBJ1-1; D not resolved. With 5 bases removed from V and 1 base from J, the gap between germline ends came to 11 bases. The CDR3 has 14 amino acids. Looked up from germline, CDR1 is KGHSH and CDR2 is LQKENI. CDR3 loop: CASSSGQQNTEAFF. CDR3 sequence (DNA): TGTGCCAGCTCATCCGGTCAGCAGAACACTGAAGCTTTCTTT.

The rearrangement joins TRBV19 to TRBJ1-2; D call uncertain. CDR1 and CDR2 from the germline V gene are LNHDA and SQIVND (reference sequence). Deletions cut 4 bases from V and 4 bases from J, with 10 bases between. This CDR3 has 13 residues. This CDR3 is CASSNREGYGYTF. For the CDR3, the DNA is TGTGCCAGTAGTAATCGGGAGGGCTATGGCTACACCTTC.

The chain joins TRBV29-1 to TRBJ1-1; D may be TRBD1 (6 bases). CDR1 SQVTM and CDR2 ANQGSEA come from the germline V gene. V dropped 0 bases and J dropped 1 base, with 9 bases sitting between them. The CDR3 spans 14 residues. The CDR3 loop is CSVEDRRGNTEAFF. The CDR3 nucleotides are TGCAGCGTTGAAGATCGCAGGGGGAACACTGAAGCTTTCTTT.

The chain recombines TRBV27 with TRBJ2-2; the D is unclear. Germline V gene sequence: CDR1 MNHEY, CDR2 SMNVEV (reference sequence). This CDR3 has 13 amino acids. V was clipped by 6 bases and J by 2 bases, with 7 bases between them. As DNA, the CDR3 is TGTGCCAGCAGGGGAAGAAACACCGGGGAGCTGTTTTTT. Protein: CASRGRNTGELFF.

This sequence joins TRBV28 and TRBJ2-2, with TRBD1 identical over 10 bases. This CDR3 is 15 amino acids long. The ends lost 10 bases at V and 5 bases at J; junction bases unmatched: 10. CDR1 is MDHEN, CDR2 SYDVKM, per germline. The CDR3 nucleotides are TGTGCCACGGCCCCGGGACAGGGGACAACCGGGGAGCTGTTTTTT. Translation gives CATAPGQGTTGELFF.

The V gene is TRBV6-5, the J gene TRBJ1-2, with D possibly matching TRBD1 (6 bases). Germline loops: CDR1 MNHEY, CDR2 SVGAGI. V dropped 4 bases and J dropped 4 bases, with 13 bases sitting between them. The CDR3 extends over 14 amino acids. The CDR3 reads CASSSTGGSYGYTF. The DNA of the CDR3 is TGTGCCAGCAGTTCGACAGGAGGGTCCTATGGCTACACCTTC.

This chain links TRBV5-1 with TRBJ2-5; D may be TRBD1 (6 bases). This CDR3 has 15 residues. Trimming took off 2 bases at V and 5 bases at J, with 16 bases between the two ends. Germline CDR1 is SGHRS and CDR2 is YFSETQ. The CDR3 nucleotides read TGCGCCAGCAGCTTTAAACAGGGACGGACCGAGACCCAGTACTTC. The encoded protein is CASSFKQGRTETQYF.

The CDR3 region has the DNA TGCGCCAGCAGCTTGGGAGGTCCTTCCACCCGGGAAAAACTGTTTTTT. This encodes CASSLGGPSTREKLFF. The rearrangement uses TRBV5-1 and TRBJ1-4; the D is unclear. Between the trimmed V and J ends, which lost 0 bases and 8 bases, there was a span of 17 bases. The CDR3 loop spans 16 amino acids. In germline, CDR1 is SGHRS, CDR2 YFSETQ.

The chain employs TRBV5-1 and TRBJ2-5, with D possibly being TRBD2 (7 bases). Germline CDR1 SGHRS, CDR2 YFSETQ. There are 15 residues in the CDR3. Trimming cost V 0 bases and J 5 bases, with 14 bases left between them. CDR3 bases: TGCGCCAGCAGCTTGGAATGGGGGGGCGGCGAGACCCAGTACTTC. Amino acids: CASSLEWGGGETQYF.

The chain is built from TRBV19 and TRBJ1-2; a weak D match, TRBD1 (5 bases). In germline, CDR1 is LNHDA, CDR2 SQIVND (reference sequence). This CDR3 has 15 residues. V lost 7 bases and J 7 bases, leaving 22 bases between the germline ends. The CDR3 DNA reads TGTGCCAGTAATCGGGGGGGGAACGAGGAGAGTGGCTACACCTTC. It codes for CASNRGGNEESGYTF.

The rearrangement joins TRBV28 to TRBJ1-1, with a possible D match to TRBD1 (5 bases). Germline lookup yields CDR1 MDHEN and CDR2 SYDVKM. V was trimmed by 3 bases and J by 7 bases, leaving 12 bases between them. CDR3 length: 13 amino acids. CDR3 sequence: CASSFGAQGEAFF. CDR3 coding DNA: TGTGCCAGCAGTTTTGGGGCCCAGGGTGAAGCTTTCTTT. Combining the CDR3 with reference TRBV28 and TRBJ1-1 gives the whole variable domain DVKVTQSSRYLVKRTGEKVFLECVQDMDHENMFWYRQDPGLGLRLIYFSYDVKMKEKGDIPEGYSVSREKKERFSLILESASTNQTSMYLCASSFGAQGEAFFGQGTRLTVV.

The rearrangement uses TRBV19 and TRBJ2-7, with no clear D. Germline assignment: CDR1 LNHDA and CDR2 SQIVND (reference sequence). The V and J ends lost 8 bases and 0 bases respectively, with 14 bases between them. This CDR3 contains 14 residues. The CDR3 protein is CASGERGSSYEQYF. The CDR3 coding sequence is TGTGCCAGTGGAGAAAGAGGATCCTCCTACGAGCAGTACTTC.

J is TRBJ1-6 and V is TRBV7-2, with D perhaps matching TRBD1 (5 bases). V lost 4 bases and J 5 bases, leaving 12 bases between the germline ends. The CDR3 sequence is 15 residues long. Germline V lookup: CDR1 SGHTA, CDR2 FQGNSA. The CDR3 spells CASSSGRGHNSPLHF. The CDR3 region has the DNA TGTGCCAGCAGCTCCGGGAGGGGCCATAATTCACCCCTCCACTTT.

Comments on this clone: One end of the junction is discordant with germline, which a read error may explain. The chain uses TRBV7-2 and TRBJ2-2; weak D call: TRBD2 (5 bases). CDR3 length: 15 amino acids. CDR1 is SGHTA and CDR2 is FQGNSA in the germline V gene. CDR3 sequence reads: CASSARTGNTGQLFF. The DNA of the CDR3 is TGTGCCAGCAGCGCAAGGACGGGGAACACCGGGCAGCTGTTTTTT.

The chain employs TRBV15 and TRBJ1-4; D call uncertain. V dropped 1 base and J dropped 8 bases, with 14 bases sitting between them. Looked up from germline, CDR1 is LNHNV and CDR2 is YYDKDF (reference sequence). The CDR3 totals 15 residues. CDR3 sequence reads: CATSRVANIGEKLFF. The CDR3, as DNA: TGTGCCACCAGCAGAGTGGCGAACATAGGAGAAAAACTGTTTTTT.

V and J are TRBV18 and TRBJ1-1; D is uncertain. Germline values: CDR1 KGHSH, CDR2 LQKENI. V shed 5 bases and J shed 5 bases, with 6 bases lying between them. The CDR3 sequence is 11 residues long. The CDR3 region has the DNA TGTGCCAGCTCAGGGGAGACTGAAGCTTTCTTT. This sequence encodes CASSGETEAFF.